These 13 T cell receptor beta chains share one sample of origin, sequenced in a study of T-cell reconstitution after alpha-beta-depleted transplantation in children. A TCRbeta library incorporating unique molecular identifiers was prepared. TCRdb ran MiXCR on the PCR reads and lists one entry per CDR3 protein. The table lists 600,000 to 700,000 distinct CDR3 sequences, around 12% of them singletons. The material sequenced was PBMCs, taken before TCRalphabeta/CD19-depleted stem cell transplant. These receptors were obtained from a girl between 2 and 10 years old with congenital amegakaryocytic thrombocytopenia, due to receive a stem cell transplant.

The sample holds a few counts of this clonotype. This rearrangement joins TRBV20-1 to TRBJ1-6; D call uncertain. Germline V gives CDR1 DFQATT, CDR2 SNEGSKA (reference sequence). Trimming stripped 5 bases from V and 10 bases from J, with 12 bases between. The CDR3 spans 12 residues. The CDR3 nucleotides read TGCAGTGCTCGCCCACGGGGATCACCCCTCCACTTT. Translating gives CSARPRGSPLHF.

This clonotype was seen many times. The chain couples TRBV11-2 to TRBJ2-7; D ambiguous. Looked up from germline, CDR1 is SGHAT and CDR2 is FQNNGV. The CDR3 spans 13 residues. V was shortened by 2 bases and J by 1 base, with 6 bases between the two germline ends. CDR3 coding DNA: TGTGCCAGCAGCTTATATCGGTCCTACGAGCAGTACTTC. It specifies CASSLYRSYEQYF.

This clonotype was seen just once. The chain uses TRBV29-1 and TRBJ2-7; TRBD1 matches 8 bases. The germline CDR1 and CDR2 sequences are SQVTM and ANQGSEA. The V segment lost 5 bases and the J segment 4 bases; nucleotides outside the gene matches: 10. The CDR3 spans 14 residues. CDR3 residues: CSVLVGDRQYEQYF. In DNA form, the CDR3 reads TGCAGCGTTTTGGTGGGGGACAGGCAGTACGAGCAGTACTTC.

In its sample, this clonotype was seen many times. The chain couples TRBV5-5 to TRBJ2-2; 13 nucleotides align to TRBD2. V was clipped by 4 bases and J by 0 bases; unmatched bases: 3. Germline V lookup: CDR1 SGHKS, CDR2 YYEKEE (reference sequence). The CDR3 is 17 residues long. The CDR3 DNA sequence: TGTGCCAGCAGCCTACTAGCGGGAGGGCCGAACACCGGGGAGCTGTTTTTT. Protein sequence: CASSLLAGGPNTGELFF.

In this sample, this clonotype turned up a few times. The chain is built from TRBV2 and TRBJ2-7, with D perhaps assigned TRBD1 or TRBD2 (5 bases each). CDR3 length equals 14 residues. Germline CDR1 and CDR2: SNHLY and FYNNEI. With 8 bases removed from V and 2 bases from J, the gap between germline ends came to 16 bases. CDR3: CASEGPGRTYEQYF. In nucleotides, the CDR3 is TGTGCCAGCGAAGGTCCGGGACGAACCTACGAGCAGTACTTC.

This clonotype was seen many times. J is TRBJ1-5 and V is TRBV6-2 or TRBV6-3; possible D gene TRBD1, 5 bases. CDR1 MNHEY and CDR2 SVGEGT come from the germline V gene. Deletions cut 2 bases from V and 7 bases from J, with 9 bases between. The length of the CDR3 is 13 residues. The DNA of the CDR3 is TGTGCCAGCAGTTACGACAGTATACAGCCCCAGCATTTT. Translation gives CASSYDSIQPQHF.

The table lists this clonotype with many counts. The chain joins TRBV7-9 to TRBJ2-5; D is unresolved. Trimming removed 5 bases from V and 1 base from J, with 11 bases in between. This CDR3 has 14 residues. Looked up from germline, CDR1 is SEHNR and CDR2 is FQNEAQ (reference sequence). The CDR3 bases are TGTGCCAGCAGCCCGTCTTCTAGCCAAGAGACCCAGTACTTC. It codes for CASSPSSSQETQYF.

This rearrangement joins TRBV15 to TRBJ2-7; 12 bases are shared with TRBD2. Germline CDR1 and CDR2: LNHNV and YYDKDF (reference sequence). V lost 3 bases and J lost 3; bases outside the gene matches: 3. This CDR3 contains 15 residues. CDR3 amino acids: CATSSLLAGGYEQYF. The CDR3 coding sequence is TGTGCCACCAGCAGTTTACTAGCGGGAGGCTACGAGCAGTACTTC.

This clonotype has ten or more counts. The gene calls are TRBV12-3 or TRBV12-4 and TRBJ2-5; no clear D. The CDR3 has 11 residues. The germline V and J ends were trimmed by 7 bases and 4 bases, with 7 bases remaining between them. The CDR3 sequence: CASTHGETQYF. The CDR3 region has the DNA TGTGCCAGCACCCACGGAGAGACCCAGTACTTC.

This clonotype turned up a few times. The V and J genes are TRBV30 and TRBJ2-3, with 7 bases lining up with TRBD1. The CDR3 contains 15 residues. Per germline, CDR1 GTSNPN and CDR2 SVGIG (reference sequence). V lost 1 base and J lost 0; bases outside the gene matches: 4. CDR3 nucleotides: TGTGCCTGGAGTGCCGGGACAGCGAGCACAGATACGCAGTATTTT. Translating it yields CAWSAGTASTDTQYF.

The CDR3: CSIKLAGITDTQYF. The CDR3 DNA reads TGCAGCATAAAACTAGCGGGGATCACAGATACGCAGTATTTT. The chain recombines TRBV29-1 with TRBJ2-3, with 10 nucleotides matching TRBD2. The J segment lost 2 bases and the V segment lost 8 bases, leaving 7 bases of the junction unmatched. The CDR3 covers 14 residues. CDR1 is SQVTM, CDR2 ANQGSEA, per germline.

This clonotype has ten or more counts. The chain combines TRBV20-1 with TRBJ2-7; D is unresolved. Per the germline V gene, CDR1 is DFQATT and CDR2 is SNEGSKA (reference sequence). The V end was cut by 2 bases, the J end by 7 bases, with 12 bases between. The CDR3 covers 12 residues. The CDR3 nucleotides are TGCAGTGCTAGACCCATTGAGAGGGAGCAGTACTTC. This encodes CSARPIEREQYF.

V and J are TRBV10-3 and TRBJ2-7, with 13 bases that match TRBD2. The CDR3 loop spans 16 amino acids. With 7 bases clipped from V and 2 bases from J, the junction kept 8 bases outside the gene matches. Looked up from germline, CDR1 is ENHRY and CDR2 is SYGVKD. The CDR3 loop reads CAINPGGLAGPYEQYF. CDR3 DNA sequence: TGTGCCATCAACCCTGGGGGACTAGCGGGACCCTACGAGCAGTACTTC.